The 18 T cell receptor beta chains presented below share a single source sample, sequenced in a study of blood T cell repertoires in COVID-19. Sequencing used immunoSEQ multiplex PCR; TCRdb keeps in-frame clones, though not all of them. Among about 120,000 clones listed, over 75% were seen once. The sample comprised peripheral blood. These TCRs come from a man aged 60-69 years with active or convalescent COVID-19.

This clone was counted between two and nine times. This chain uses TRBV18 with TRBJ1-1; 7 bases agree with TRBD1. The CDR3 has 13 amino acids. Trimming cost V 3 bases and J 8 bases; bases outside gene matches: 6. Germline V gives CDR1 KGHSH, CDR2 LQKENI. CDR3 DNA: TGTGCCAGCTCACCCCTGAGGACAGGAGAAGCTTTCTTT. Its protein is CASSPLRTGEAFF.

The chain carries TRBV7-9 and TRBJ2-2, with a possible D match to TRBD1 (5 bases). Germline values: CDR1 SEHNR, CDR2 FQNEAQ (reference sequence). This CDR3 is built from 14 residues. Trimming cost V 5 bases and J 2 bases, with 9 bases left between them. This CDR3 reads CASSPTGNTGELFF. The CDR3 DNA is TGTGCCAGCAGCCCTACAGGAAACACCGGGGAGCTGTTTTTT.

The J gene is TRBJ2-5, the V gene TRBV7-2, with D possibly matching TRBD1 (5 bases). Germline CDR1 SGHTA, CDR2 FQGNSA. The CDR3 covers 13 residues. Deletions cut 4 bases from V and 4 bases from J, with 10 bases between. The CDR3: CASSSDKGETQYF. Written as DNA, the CDR3 is TGTGCCAGCAGCTCGGACAAGGGAGAGACCCAGTACTTC.

The genes are TRBV4-2 and TRBJ2-1, with 10 nucleotides matching TRBD2. V was pared by 1 base and J by 5 bases, with 2 bases of the junction left unmatched. CDR3 length: 15 amino acids. Germline V lookup: CDR1 LGHNA, CDR2 YNFKEQ. The CDR3 loop is CASSQVLAGNNEQFF. CDR3 bases: TGTGCCAGCAGCCAAGTACTAGCGGGAAACAATGAGCAGTTCTTC.

The chain carries TRBV7-9 and TRBJ2-5; D ambiguous. This CDR3 region has 12 residues. Germline-derived CDR1 and CDR2 are SEHNR and FQNEAQ (reference sequence). V lost 1 base to trimming and J lost 5 bases, with 5 bases between them. The CDR3 DNA is TGTGCCAGCAGCTTAGAAGCGGAGACCCAGTACTTC. Translating it yields CASSLEAETQYF.

A remark on this clone: This CDR3 is also generated by other DNA sequences in the sample. The chain has TRBV7-2 and TRBJ1-5; D gene unclear. Trimming removed 0 bases at V and 1 base at J, with 7 bases between. The CDR3 length is 15 residues. Germline V gene sequence: CDR1 SGHTA, CDR2 FQGNSA. CDR3 amino acids: CASSLARGSNQPQHF. Written as DNA, the CDR3 is TGTGCCAGCAGCTTAGCTCGCGGCAGCAATCAGCCCCAGCATTTT.

In this sample, this clone turned up once. V and J are TRBV7-2 and TRBJ2-5; 12 bases agree with TRBD2. Germline V gene sequence: CDR1 SGHTA, CDR2 FQGNSA. CDR3 size: 17 residues. The V segment lost 6 bases and the J segment 5 bases; nucleotides outside the gene matches: 13. The chain's CDR3 is CASRPPTSGRARETQYF. CDR3 DNA sequence: TGTGCCAGCAGACCACCGACTAGCGGGAGAGCTCGGGAGACCCAGTACTTC.

This clone was recorded a few times. The gene calls are TRBV5-1 and TRBJ2-5; 10 nucleotides agree with TRBD2. The CDR3 runs to 16 residues. Trimming at V came to 2 bases and at J to 4 bases, leaving 8 bases not matched to a gene. Germline CDR1 is SGHRS and CDR2 is YFSETQ. The CDR3 sequence is CASSLLRTSGRETQYF. CDR3 DNA sequence: TGCGCCAGCAGCTTATTGCGGACTAGCGGTAGAGAGACCCAGTACTTC.

This clone has only a few counts. This chain's CDR3 is CASSLPGQGHTEAFF. In nucleotides, the CDR3 is TGTGCCAGCAGTCTGCCGGGACAGGGGCACACTGAAGCTTTCTTT. This chain links TRBV28 with TRBJ1-1; 10 bases agree with TRBD1. V was pared by 5 bases and J by 3 bases, with 6 bases of the junction left unmatched. This CDR3 has 15 residues. Germline V gene lookup returns CDR1 MDHEN and CDR2 SYDVKM.

The J gene is TRBJ2-7, the V gene TRBV5-4, with 11 bases matching TRBD2. Germline-derived CDR1 and CDR2 are SGHNT and YYREEE (reference sequence). The CDR3 loop spans 14 amino acids. V gave up 3 bases and J gave up 4 bases; unmatched junction bases: 3. The CDR3 loop is CASSSGTSGYEQYF. The CDR3 DNA is TGTGCCAGCAGCTCAGGGACTAGCGGATACGAGCAGTACTTC. Based on the CDR3 plus reference TRBV5-4 and TRBJ2-7, the full variable domain is ETGVTQSPTHLIKTRGQQVTLRCSSQSGHNTVSWYQQALGQGPQFIFQYYREEENGRGNFPPRFSGLQFPNYSSELNVNALELDDSALYLCASSSGTSGYEQYFGPGTRLTVT.

The chain links TRBV18 to TRBJ2-2, with TRBD2 matching over 7 bases. Germline CDR1 KGHSH, CDR2 LQKENI. After removal of 3 bases from V and 4 bases from J, the junction contained 11 bases not matched to a gene. The CDR3 sequence is 17 residues long. The CDR3 region is CASSPDINLAVTGELFF. CDR3 coding DNA: TGTGCCAGCTCACCCGACATAAATCTAGCGGTCACCGGGGAGCTGTTTTTT.

J is TRBJ1-3 and V is TRBV7-2; D remains unclear. The CDR3 length is 14 residues. Trimming cost V 2 bases and J 0 bases, with 5 bases left between them. CDR1 is SGHTA, CDR2 FQGNSA, per germline. CDR3 residues: CASSLINSGNTIYF. The CDR3 nucleotides are TGTGCCAGCAGCTTAATTAACTCTGGAAACACCATATATTTT.

The CDR3, as DNA: TGTGCCAGCAGCATGACAGGGGTAAGGGAGCCCCAGCATTTT. Amino acid sequence: CASSMTGVREPQHF. The rearrangement uses TRBV9 and TRBJ1-5; TRBD1 matches 8 bases. CDR1 and CDR2 (germline): SGDLS, YYNGEE. CDR3 length: 14 residues. V lost 4 bases to trimming and J lost 8 bases; unmatched junction nucleotides: 8.

The chain employs TRBV6-5 and TRBJ1-4, with a weak D call TRBD1 (5 bases). The V end was cut by 7 bases, the J end by 3 bases, with 12 bases between. Germline CDR1 reads MNHEY; CDR2 reads SVGAGI. The CDR3 runs to 14 residues. CDR3 coding DNA: TGTGCCAGCAATTTCGGGGGGGCTAATGAAAAACTGTTTTTT. Translating gives CASNFGGANEKLFF.

The chain couples TRBV28 to TRBJ1-1; 8 positions match TRBD1. The CDR3 is 15 amino acids. V was pared by 6 bases and J by 0 bases, with 6 bases of the junction left unmatched. Germline-derived CDR1 and CDR2 are MDHEN and SYDVKM. The CDR3 protein is CASREGQGMNTEAFF. Here the CDR3 DNA reads TGTGCCAGCAGGGAAGGACAGGGTATGAACACTGAAGCTTTCTTT.

The V gene is TRBV9, the J gene TRBJ1-2; no clear D. V was pared by 1 base and J by 7 bases, with 11 bases between. The CDR3 totals 13 residues. CDR1 is SGDLS and CDR2 is YYNGEE in the germline V gene. CDR3 region: CASSVPGRSGYTF. CDR3 nucleotide sequence: TGTGCCAGCAGCGTACCGGGTAGATCTGGCTACACCTTC.

This sequence joins TRBV18 and TRBJ2-3, with 13 bases identical to TRBD2. Germline V gene sequence: CDR1 KGHSH, CDR2 LQKENI. This CDR3 region has 16 residues. J was trimmed by 4 bases and V by 3 bases; bases with no gene match: 4. DNA for the CDR3: TGTGCCAGCTCACCGGGGACTAGCGGGATTTCAGATACGCAGTATTTT. Protein sequence: CASSPGTSGISDTQYF.

This clone has only a few counts. The chain carries TRBV3-1 (or the pseudogene TRBV3-2) and TRBJ2-7, with TRBD1 matching 7 bases. Germline V gene data show CDR1 as LGHDT and CDR2 as YNNKEL (reference sequence). V shed 6 bases, J shed 6 bases, and the junction held 8 bases outside the gene matches. The CDR3 runs to 13 residues. The CDR3 DNA sequence: TGTGCCAGCAGTCTCACAGGGGTGGGCGAGCAGTACTTC. Translation: CASSLTGVGEQYF.